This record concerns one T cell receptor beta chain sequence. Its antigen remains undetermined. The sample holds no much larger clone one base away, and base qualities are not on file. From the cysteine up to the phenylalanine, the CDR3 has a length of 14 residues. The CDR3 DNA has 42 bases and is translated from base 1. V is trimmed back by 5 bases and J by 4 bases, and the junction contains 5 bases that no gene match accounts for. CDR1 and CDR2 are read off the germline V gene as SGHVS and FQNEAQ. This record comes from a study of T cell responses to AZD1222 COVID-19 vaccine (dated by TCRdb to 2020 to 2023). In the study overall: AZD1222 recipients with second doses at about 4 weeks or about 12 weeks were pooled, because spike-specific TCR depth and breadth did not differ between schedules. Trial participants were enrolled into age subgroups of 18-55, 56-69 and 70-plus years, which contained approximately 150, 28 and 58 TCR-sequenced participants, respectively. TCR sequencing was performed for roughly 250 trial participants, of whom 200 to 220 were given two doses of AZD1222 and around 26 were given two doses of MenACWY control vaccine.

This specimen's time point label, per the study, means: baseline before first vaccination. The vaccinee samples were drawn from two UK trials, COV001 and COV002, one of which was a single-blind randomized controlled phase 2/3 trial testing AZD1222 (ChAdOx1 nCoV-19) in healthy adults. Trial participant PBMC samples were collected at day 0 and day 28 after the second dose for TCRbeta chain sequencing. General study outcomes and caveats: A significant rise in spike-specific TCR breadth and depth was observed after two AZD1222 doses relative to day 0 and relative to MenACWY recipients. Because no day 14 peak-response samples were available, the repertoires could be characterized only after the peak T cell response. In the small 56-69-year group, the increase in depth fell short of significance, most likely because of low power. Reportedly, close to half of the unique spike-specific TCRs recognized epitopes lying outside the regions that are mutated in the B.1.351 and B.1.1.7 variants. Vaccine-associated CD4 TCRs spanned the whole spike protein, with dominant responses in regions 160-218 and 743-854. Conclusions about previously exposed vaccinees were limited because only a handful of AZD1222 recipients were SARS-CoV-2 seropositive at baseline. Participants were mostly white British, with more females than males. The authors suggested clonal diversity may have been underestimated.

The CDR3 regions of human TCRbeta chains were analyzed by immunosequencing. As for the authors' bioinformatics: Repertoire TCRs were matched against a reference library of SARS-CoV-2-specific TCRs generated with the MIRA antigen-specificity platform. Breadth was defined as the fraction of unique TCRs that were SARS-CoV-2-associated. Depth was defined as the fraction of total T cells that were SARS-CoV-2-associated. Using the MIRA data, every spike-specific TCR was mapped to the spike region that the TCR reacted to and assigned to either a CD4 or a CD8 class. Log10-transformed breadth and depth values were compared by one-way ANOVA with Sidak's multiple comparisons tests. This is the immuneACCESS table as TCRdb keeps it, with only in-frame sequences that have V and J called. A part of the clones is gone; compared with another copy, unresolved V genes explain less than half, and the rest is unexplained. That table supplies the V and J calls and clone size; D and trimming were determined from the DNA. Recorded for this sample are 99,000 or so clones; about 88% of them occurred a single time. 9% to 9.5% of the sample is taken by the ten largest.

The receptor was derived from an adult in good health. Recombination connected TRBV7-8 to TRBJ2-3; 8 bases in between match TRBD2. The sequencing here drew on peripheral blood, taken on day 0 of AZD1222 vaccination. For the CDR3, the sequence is CASSRTSFADTQYF. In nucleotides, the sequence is TGTGCCAGCAGCCGGACTAGCTTCGCAGATACGCAGTATTTT. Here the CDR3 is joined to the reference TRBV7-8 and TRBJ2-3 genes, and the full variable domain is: GAGVSQSPRYKVAKRGQDVALRCDPISGHVSLFWYQQALGQGPEFLTYFQNEAQLDKSGLPSDRFFAERPEGSVSTLKIQRTQQEDSAVYLCASSRTSFADTQYFGPGTRLTVL.